This TCR beta chain derives from a study of blood T cell repertoires in COVID-19. Study-wide context: PBMCs, B-cell-depleted T cells, or T cells were the source of the cDNA or gDNA that made up the material.

Generated by immunoSEQ multiplex PCR, the TCRdb table keeps only in-frame clones and is missing some. This sample carries 150,000 to 200,000 clones, over 70% of them seen once, and the ten largest clones take more than 9.5%. Germline CDR1 and CDR2: MNHEY and SVGAGI. The CDR3 is 16 residues long. Between the trimmed V and J ends, which lost 3 bases and 1 base, there was a span of 12 bases. What was sequenced was PBMCs or T cells enriched from blood (not recorded which). This chain links TRBV6-5 with TRBJ2-2; possible D gene TRBD2, 7 bases. The sequence was obtained from a man aged 50-59 years who had recovered from COVID-19. The CDR3 loop is CASSYRGGWNTGELFF. The CDR3 DNA sequence: TGTGCCAGCAGTTATCGCGGGGGCTGGAACACCGGGGAGCTGTTTTTT.